The 20 T cell receptor beta chains given below trace back to one sample, sequenced in a study of human T cells and chemical hapten exposure. TCRdb ran MiXCR on the RACE reads and lists one entry per CDR3 protein. This table has 380,000 or so distinct CDR3 sequences, roughly 4.8% appearing once. Documented time point: patch test 1, 2 weeks after DPC sensitization. The treatment: therapeutic diphenylcyclopropenone sensitization with weekly scalp DPC. Sequenced here: whole blood, sampled in connection with sensitization to the hapten diphenylcyclopropenone (DPC). All receptors derive from a woman between 45 and 65 years old with alopecia areata. Some clones in this sample may be carry-over from other donors' samples.

This clonotype has a count of ten or more. V usage is TRBV9 and J usage is TRBJ2-7, with TRBD2 matching over 11 bases. This CDR3 has 15 residues. V gave up 0 bases and J gave up 6 bases; unmatched junction bases: 5. Looked up from germline, CDR1 is SGDLS and CDR2 is YYNGEE. CDR3 protein: CASSVGWLAGGEQYF. The CDR3 region has the DNA TGTGCCAGCAGCGTAGGATGGCTAGCGGGGGGCGAGCAGTACTTC.

This clonotype was seen many times. V is TRBV18 and J is TRBJ1-6; D might be TRBD1 (6 bases). The V end was cut by 6 bases, the J end by 7 bases, with 13 bases between. The CDR3 extends over 14 amino acids. CDR1 is KGHSH, CDR2 LQKENI, per germline. The CDR3 DNA follows: TGTGCCAGCTCCCCGGAAACAGGGAATTCACCCCTCCACTTT. It encodes CASSPETGNSPLHF. Based on the CDR3 plus reference TRBV18 and TRBJ1-6, the full variable domain is NAGVMQNPRHLVRRRGQEARLRCSPMKGHSHVYWYRQLPEEGLKFMVYLQKENIIDESGMPKERFSAEFPKEGPSILRIQQVVRGDSAAYFCASSPETGNSPLHFGNGTRLTVT.

This clonotype showed up many times. The chain employs TRBV9 and TRBJ1-2; D perhaps matches TRBD1 (5 bases). The CDR3 contains 14 residues. In germline, CDR1 is SGDLS, CDR2 YYNGEE. Between the trimmed V and J ends, which lost 0 bases and 5 bases, there was a span of 11 bases. Here the CDR3 DNA reads TGTGCCAGCAGCGTAGCTAAAGGGGAATATGGCTACACCTTC. Its translation: CASSVAKGEYGYTF.

This clonotype was seen ten or more times. This chain joins TRBV5-6 and TRBJ2-1; D is ambiguous. CDR1 and CDR2 from the germline V gene are SGHDT and YYEEEE. This CDR3 has 11 amino acids. Trimming took off 5 bases at V and 6 bases at J, with 6 bases between the two ends. For the CDR3, the DNA is TGTGCCAGCAGGGGATCCAATGAGCAGTTCTTC. Protein product: CASRGSNEQFF.

In the case of this clonotype: This sequence may be a read error, since a much larger clone differs from it by one base. V is TRBV12-3 or TRBV12-4 and J is TRBJ1-2; no definite D call. The CDR3 length is 13 residues. Deletions cut 3 bases from V and 3 bases from J, with 8 bases between. The CDR3 DNA reads TGTGCCAGCAGTTTGACAATGTACTATGGCTACACCTTC. Translated: CASSLTMYYGYTF.

The V gene is TRBV15, the J gene TRBJ2-7; D is unresolved. V gave up 0 bases and J gave up 5 bases, with 8 bases separating them. The CDR3 runs 13 residues. In germline, CDR1 is LNHNV, CDR2 YYDKDF (reference sequence). The CDR3 nucleotides read TGTGCCACCAGCAGAGATCGAGTAAACGAGCAGTACTTC. Translated, it gives CATSRDRVNEQYF.

The chain joins TRBV2 to TRBJ2-2; perhaps TRBD1 as D (6 bases). Trimming took 7 bases from V and 0 from J, leaving 9 bases between them. From germline, CDR1 is SNHLY and CDR2 FYNNEI. The CDR3 is 14 amino acids. The CDR3 loop reads CASKTGPNTGELFF. DNA for the CDR3: TGTGCCAGCAAGACAGGCCCGAACACCGGGGAGCTGTTTTTT.

This clonotype was observed many times. This chain uses TRBV6-5 with TRBJ1-1; D is undetermined. The CDR3 extends over 13 amino acids. Per the germline V gene, CDR1 is MNHEY and CDR2 is SVGAGI. V gave up 2 bases and J gave up 1 base, with 5 bases separating them. This CDR3 reads CASSYRQNTEAFF. The CDR3 DNA reads as TGTGCCAGCAGTTACCGACAGAACACTGAAGCTTTCTTT.

There are many counts of this clonotype. CDR3 loop: CASSYSIGYDEQYF. For the CDR3, the DNA is TGTGCCAGCAGTTACTCAATAGGGTACGACGAGCAGTACTTC. The chain recombines TRBV6-6 with TRBJ2-7; no firm D call. Trimming left V 0 bases short and J 5 bases short, with 11 bases between. The CDR3 has 14 residues. Germline values: CDR1 MNHNY, CDR2 SVGAGI (reference sequence).

In its sample, this clonotype was seen many times. This chain connects TRBV5-1 to TRBJ1-1; D remains ambiguous. V was trimmed by 4 bases and J by 0 bases, leaving 7 bases between them. There are 13 residues in the CDR3. The V gene's germline CDR1 is SGHRS and CDR2 YFSETQ. The CDR3 DNA is TGCGCCAGCAGCCCCCTGGTGAACACTGAAGCTTTCTTT. This gives the protein CASSPLVNTEAFF. Complete variable domain (other parts from reference TRBV5-1 and TRBJ1-1): KAGVTQTPRYLIKTRGQQVTLSCSPISGHRSVSWYQQTPGQGLQFLFEYFSETQRNKGNFPGRFSGRQFSNSRSEMNVSTLELGDSALYLCASSPLVNTEAFFGQGTRLTVV.

The table lists this clonotype with many counts. The J gene is TRBJ1-5, the V gene TRBV20-1, with D tentatively TRBD1 (5 bases). This CDR3 comprises 12 residues. Between the trimmed V and J ends, which lost 5 bases and 1 base, there was a span of 6 bases. The V gene's germline CDR1 is DFQATT and CDR2 SNEGSKA (reference sequence). The chain's CDR3 is CSAGDSNQPQHF. The CDR3 bases are TGCAGTGCTGGGGACAGCAATCAGCCCCAGCATTTT.

This clonotype was counted at least ten times. The rearrangement links TRBV7-9 to TRBJ2-2; D not resolved. The CDR3 length is 14 residues. Germline CDR1 is SEHNR and CDR2 is FQNEAQ (reference sequence). V lost 5 bases and J 8 bases, leaving 15 bases between the germline ends. CDR3 in DNA: TGTGCCAGCAGCCCACCGCTAGATCCGGGGGAGCTGTTTTTT. It codes for CASSPPLDPGELFF.

This clonotype qualifies as large. The CDR3 DNA is TGCAGTGCTAGGACTAGGGAGGTTGAGCAGTTCTTC. Amino acid sequence: CSARTREVEQFF. The J gene is TRBJ2-1, the V gene TRBV20-1; maybe TRBD2 (6 bases). V lost 3 bases and J lost 9, with 12 bases in between. Germline values: CDR1 DFQATT, CDR2 SNEGSKA (reference sequence). The CDR3 runs to 12 residues.

This clonotype was recorded many times. The rearrangement joins TRBV9 to TRBJ2-5, with D perhaps matching TRBD1 or TRBD2 (6 bases each). The CDR3 spans 17 residues. Per germline, CDR1 SGDLS and CDR2 YYNGEE. With 0 bases removed from V and 0 bases from J, the gap between germline ends came to 15 bases. The CDR3 spells CASSVATRGGYQETQYF. CDR3 sequence (DNA): TGTGCCAGCAGCGTAGCTACGCGAGGGGGGTACCAAGAGACCCAGTACTTC. Together with reference TRBV9 and TRBJ2-5, the CDR3 gives the full variable domain: DSGVTQTPKHLITATGQRVTLRCSPRSGDLSVYWYQQSLDQGLQFLIQYYNGEERAKGNILERFSAQQFPDLHSELNLSSLELGDSALYFCASSVATRGGYQETQYFGPGTRLLVL.

At least ten counts were recorded for this clonotype. The V gene is TRBV27, the J gene TRBJ2-3, with 8 bases matching TRBD1. V dropped 9 bases and J dropped 4; count of bases not matched to a gene: 15. The CDR3 runs to 16 residues. Germline CDR1 MNHEY, CDR2 SMNVEV (reference sequence). For the CDR3, the DNA is TGTGCCAGTAGAACCCCCGGACAGGGAAAATCAGATACGCAGTATTTT. Translation gives CASRTPGQGKSDTQYF.

This clonotype was seen repeatedly, ten times or more. The rearrangement links TRBV20-1 to TRBJ1-1; D is perhaps TRBD1 (5 bases). In germline, CDR1 is DFQATT, CDR2 SNEGSKA (reference sequence). The CDR3 covers 12 residues. The V gene lost 3 bases and the J gene lost 4 bases, with 9 bases spanning the gap. The CDR3 nucleotides read TGCAGTGCTAGTTCCCAGGGCACTGAAGCTTTCTTT. Encoded protein: CSASSQGTEAFF.

This clonotype was detected ten times or more. The chain has TRBV30 and TRBJ1-2, with 9 bases fitting TRBD1. The CDR3 extends over 14 amino acids. Germline CDR1 GTSNPN, CDR2 SVGIG (reference sequence). After removal of 1 base from V and 6 bases from J, the junction contained 6 bases not matched to a gene. CDR3 DNA sequence: TGTGCCTGGAGTGCCCGCGGGACAGGGAATGGCTACACCTTC. Translating it yields CAWSARGTGNGYTF. The whole variable domain, remainder taken from reference TRBV30 and TRBJ1-2, is SQTIHQWPATLVQPVGSPLSLECTVEGTSNPNLYWYRQAAGRGLQLLFYSVGIGQISSEVPQNLSASRPQDRQFILSSKKLLLSDSGFYLCAWSARGTGNGYTFGSGTRLTVV.

This clonotype appeared a few times. The gene calls are TRBV21-1 and TRBJ2-1; the D segment call TRBD2 is taken from the table without a DNA check. TRBV21-1 is reported as a pseudogene. The CDR3 consists of 20 residues. CDR3 region: CASSLLCGRHPGRSYNEQFF. DNA of the CDR3: TGTGCCAGCAGCCTCCTATGCGGGAGGCACCCCGGGAGGTCCTACAATGAGCAGTTCTTC.

This clonotype occurred a few times. This chain connects TRBV30 to TRBJ2-1, with D possibly matching TRBD2 (6 bases). V lost 2 bases and J 8 bases, leaving 13 bases between the germline ends. Germline V gives CDR1 GTSNPN, CDR2 SVGIG (reference sequence). The CDR3 is 13 residues long. CDR3 in DNA: TGTGCCTGGAGTCTCGGGACGGGGGATGAGCAGTTCTTC. Translated, it gives CAWSLGTGDEQFF.

A few counts support this clonotype. The gene calls are TRBV28 and TRBJ1-6; D is unclear. V lost 4 bases to trimming and J lost 0 bases, with 10 bases between them. The germline V gene encodes CDR1 MDHEN and CDR2 SYDVKM. This CDR3 is 16 amino acids long. In DNA form, the CDR3 reads TGTGCCAGCAGTTCACAAATACTCTCCTATAATTCACCCCTCCACTTT. Protein product: CASSSQILSYNSPLHF.